These T cell receptor beta chains were read from a single sample in a study of T cell responses to AZD1222 COVID-19 vaccine. Measured with immunoSEQ multiplex PCR; TCRdb has only the in-frame clones, and not every one. The sample shows fewer than 120,000 clones, 70% to 90% of them seen only once. The sample in question was peripheral blood, obtained on day 0 of AZD1222 vaccination. These receptors all stem from an adult in good health. Both conserved end residues are trimmed from each CDR3. The D gene is left open where the match is weak.

V gene	D gene	J gene	CDR3 protein
TRBV18	TRBD1	TRBJ1-3	ASSPPTGTGNTIY
TRBV11-2	NA	TRBJ1-5	ASSLDRAQPQH
TRBV15	NA	TRBJ1-4	ATSRPRSRINEKLF
TRBV7-9	NA	TRBJ2-1	ASSRTMGQGEQF
TRBV19	TRBD2	TRBJ2-7	ASSIETSGGYEQY
TRBV6-5	NA	TRBJ2-7	ASSYSTGRASSEQY
TRBV10-1	NA	TRBJ2-1	ASSADREATYNEQF
TRBV4-2	NA	TRBJ1-4	ASSRTGSEKLF
TRBV28	NA	TRBJ1-1	ASSLFGSGDRGTEAF
TRBV14	NA	TRBJ1-2	ASSQDWSYGYT
TRBV14	NA	TRBJ2-2	ASSQVGRPNTGELF
TRBV21-1	NA	TRBJ1-6	ASSKSYRGRNSPLH
TRBV4-3	TRBD1	TRBJ2-4	ASSQEGDRGGIKNIQY
TRBV12-3/TRBV12-4	NA	TRBJ2-2	ASTRTNTGELF
TRBV6-5	TRBD1	TRBJ1-4	ASRDRGQRGEKLF
TRBV19	NA	TRBJ2-1	ASSIEEFSYNEQF
TRBV10-1	NA	TRBJ2-7	ASTLGGGEQY
TRBV11-1	NA	TRBJ2-7	ASSSTSTYEQY